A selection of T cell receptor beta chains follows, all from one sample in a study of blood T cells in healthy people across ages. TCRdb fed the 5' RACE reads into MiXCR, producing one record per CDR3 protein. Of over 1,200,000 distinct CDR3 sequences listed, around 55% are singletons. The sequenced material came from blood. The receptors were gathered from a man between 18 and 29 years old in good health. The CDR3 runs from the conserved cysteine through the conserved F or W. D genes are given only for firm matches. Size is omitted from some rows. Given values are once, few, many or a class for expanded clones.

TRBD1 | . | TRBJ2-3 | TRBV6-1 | TGTGCCAGCAGTGAATTGGAAGGGACAGGGAAGTATTTT | CASSELEGTGKYF
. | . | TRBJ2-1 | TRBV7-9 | TGTGCCAGCAGCTTAGTCGGGCTCGGTAAAGGCAATGAGCAGTTCTTC | CASSLVGLGKGNEQFF
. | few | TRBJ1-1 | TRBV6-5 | TGTGCCAGCAATCGGGGCACTGAAGCTTTCTTT | CASNRGTEAFF
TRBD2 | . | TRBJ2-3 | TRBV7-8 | TGTGCCAGCAGCTTAGTACTAGCGGGGGGGTTCGATACGCAGTATTTT | CASSLVLAGGFDTQYF
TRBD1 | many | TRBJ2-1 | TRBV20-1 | TGCAGTGCGCCGGAAACAGGGGGGCCCAATGAGCAGTTCTTC | CSAPETGGPNEQFF
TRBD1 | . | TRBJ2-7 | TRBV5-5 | TGTGCCAGCAGCTGGGAAAGGACAGGGGGCCACGAGCAGTACTTC | CASSWERTGGHEQYF
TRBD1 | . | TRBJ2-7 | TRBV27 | TGTGCCAGCAGTGCCTTCGCAGGGGGCGCCTACGAGCAGTACTTC | CASSAFAGGAYEQYF
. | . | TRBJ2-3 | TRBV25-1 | TGTGCCAGCAGTGAGTGGCAGTTCACAGATACGCAGTATTTT | CASSEWQFTDTQYF
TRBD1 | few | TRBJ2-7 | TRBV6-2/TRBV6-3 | TGTGCCAGCAGGCGACTTGGACAGGGATCCTACGAGCAGTACTTC | CASRRLGQGSYEQYF
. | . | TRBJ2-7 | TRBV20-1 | TGCAGTGCTAGTAATGGTGAAGAAGCCTACGAGCAGTACTTC | CSASNGEEAYEQYF
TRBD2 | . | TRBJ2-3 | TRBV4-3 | TGCGCCAGCAGCCAAACTAGCGGGGAAGGGGCAGATACGCAGTATTTT | CASSQTSGEGADTQYF
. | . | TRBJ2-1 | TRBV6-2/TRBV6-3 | TGTGCCAGCAGTTATAGCAGGGCTAATGAGCAGTTCTTC | CASSYSRANEQFF
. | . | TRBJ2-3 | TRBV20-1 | TGCAGTGCTAGAGATCCGGTGGGCGAAAGCACAGATACGCAGTATTTT | CSARDPVGESTDTQYF
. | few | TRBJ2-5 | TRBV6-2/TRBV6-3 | TGTGCCAGCAGGAACAGGGTGGAGACCCAGTACTTC | CASRNRVETQYF
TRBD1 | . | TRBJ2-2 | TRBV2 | TGTGCCACTTCCCGGGACAGGGTGCTCCCCGGGGAGCTGTTTTTT | CATSRDRVLPGELFF
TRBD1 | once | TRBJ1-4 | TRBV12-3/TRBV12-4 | TGTGCCAGCAGTCCAACTTACAGGGGGGAGATGGGGCTGTTTTTT | CASSPTYRGEMGLFF
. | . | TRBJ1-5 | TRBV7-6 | TGTGCCAGCAGCTGGAGGGGGTATCGGACTTGTAATCAGCCCCAGCATTTT | CASSWRGYRTCNQPQHF
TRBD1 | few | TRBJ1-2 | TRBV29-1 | TGCAGCGTTGGGGCCCAGTCGGGACAGGGGAGATACGGCTACACCTTC | CSVGAQSGQGRYGYTF
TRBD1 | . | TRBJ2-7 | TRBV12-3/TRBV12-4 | TGTGCCAGCAGTTTAACCGCAGGGGGCAGCACCTACGAGCAGTACTTC | CASSLTAGGSTYEQYF
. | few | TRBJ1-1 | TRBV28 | TGTGCCAGCAGTCTCCAGGGGATCACTGAAGCTTTCTTT | CASSLQGITEAFF
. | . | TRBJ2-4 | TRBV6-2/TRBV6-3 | TGTGCCAGCAGTTATTTGTCTGGGGCCGGGACACTAGCCAAAAACATTCAGTACTTC | CASSYLSGAGTLAKNIQYF
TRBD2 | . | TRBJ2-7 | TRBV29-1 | TGCAGCGTTGGGGGGGGGACGCACTACGAGCAGTACTTC | CSVGGGTHYEQYF
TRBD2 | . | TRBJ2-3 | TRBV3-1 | TGTGCCAGCAGCCACGGGACTAGCGGGCCAGATACGCAGTATTTT | CASSHGTSGPDTQYF
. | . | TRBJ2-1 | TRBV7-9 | TGTGCCAGCAGCCCCCCAGGTTCCACCCTCAATGAGCAGTTCTTC | CASSPPGSTLNEQFF
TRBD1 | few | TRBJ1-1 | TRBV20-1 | TGCAGTGCTACCCGGGACAGGGGAGCTTTCTTT | CSATRDRGAFF
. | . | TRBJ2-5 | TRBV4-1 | TGCGCCAGCAGCCAAGTTGGTACGGGATTGAGGGAGCAGTACTTC | CASSQVGTGLREQYF
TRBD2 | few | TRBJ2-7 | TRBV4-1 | TGCGCCAGCAGCCAAGATCCAGCGGGAGTTGTCTCCTACGAGCAGTACTTC | CASSQDPAGVVSYEQYF